This T cell receptor (beta chain) was sequenced in a study of tumor-infiltrating lymphocytes in primary liver carcinoma. Looking at the study overall: The tumors ranged from about 4 to 11 cm across and fell within stage T1-T3 N0M0.

This clonotype is medium-sized within its sample. Germline lookup yields CDR1 SGHAT and CDR2 FQNNGV. V was clipped by 4 bases and J by 4 bases, with 14 bases between them. The CDR3 extends over 15 amino acids. Making TCR beta cDNA involved around 540 ng total RNA and a constant-region primer. Modified slightly, ARM-PCR produced TCR beta libraries over three nested multiplex PCR rounds. In the first two PCR rounds, TRBV1-TRBV30 forward primers were paired with a C-beta reverse primer, and each round lasted roughly 9 cycles. Using its own MiXCR run on the multiplex PCR reads, TCRdb lists one record per CDR3 protein. This table holds tens of thousands of distinct CDR3 sequences, approximately 72% found once. Co-extraction of both nucleic acids (RNA and DNA) used roughly 18-32 mg of unsorted bulk tissue.

The sequenced sample was liver tumor tissue from sampling region 1. The subset here: tumor region T1, superior pole. The chain carries TRBV11-2 and TRBJ2-1; D remains ambiguous. This TCR was recovered from a man between 40 and 49 years old with primary liver carcinoma and hepatitis B virus infection. The CDR3 spells CASSSLPHGYNEQFF. CDR3 in DNA: TGTGCCAGCAGCTCCTTACCCCATGGGTACAATGAGCAGTTCTTC. Together with reference TRBV11-2 and TRBJ2-1, the CDR3 gives the full variable domain: EAGVAQSPRYKIIEKRQSVAFWCNPISGHATLYWYQQILGQGPKLLIQFQNNGVVDDSQLPKDRFSAERLKGVDSTLKIQPAKLEDSAVYLCASSSLPHGYNEQFFGPGTRLTVL.